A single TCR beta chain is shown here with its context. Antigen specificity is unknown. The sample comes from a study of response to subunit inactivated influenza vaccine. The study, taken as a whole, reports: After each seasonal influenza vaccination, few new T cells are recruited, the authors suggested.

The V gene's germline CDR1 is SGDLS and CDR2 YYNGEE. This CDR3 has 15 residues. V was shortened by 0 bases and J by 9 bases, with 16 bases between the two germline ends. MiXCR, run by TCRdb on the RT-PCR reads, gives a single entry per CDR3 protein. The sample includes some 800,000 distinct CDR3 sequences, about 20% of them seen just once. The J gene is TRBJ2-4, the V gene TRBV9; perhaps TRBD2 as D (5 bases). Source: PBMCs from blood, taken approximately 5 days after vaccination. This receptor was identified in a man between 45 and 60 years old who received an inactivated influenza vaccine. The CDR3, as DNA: TGTGCCAGCAGCGTAGGGGCGGGCGGGTACGGCATTCAGTACTTC. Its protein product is CASSVGAGGYGIQYF.